This T cell receptor (beta chain) emerged from a study of T cells in Graves' hyperthyroidism and ophthalmopathy. With 3 bases removed from V and 0 bases from J, the gap between germline ends came to 12 bases. The CDR3 consists of 15 residues. Per the germline V gene, CDR1 is DFQATT and CDR2 is SNEGSKA (reference sequence). RNA transcripts were the template for amplifying TCR beta CDR3 regions. The TCR CDR3 was amplified in a first-round RT-PCR using the HTBI primer set. TCRdb fed the multiplex PCR reads into MiXCR, producing one record per CDR3 protein. The sample carries almost 600,000 distinct CDR3 sequences, around 42% recorded once. This clonotype was seen ten or more times. Antigen unknown. Graves' hyperthyroidism was deemed stable given no ophthalmopathy progression within 18 months. Study-level points and caveats: Most thyroid clonotypes with frequency above 0.001 were detected in blood.

This clonotype was sampled from a woman aged 18 to 35 with Graves' hyperthyroidism. The chain combines TRBV20-1 with TRBJ1-5, with D hard to call. The sample comprised peripheral blood or thyroid tissue (not recorded which). CDR3 residues: CSARVNSYSNQPQHF. CDR3 sequence (DNA): TGCAGTGCTAGGGTTAACAGCTATAGCAATCAGCCCCAGCATTTT.